The 10 T cell receptor beta chains below were found in one sample sequenced in a study of T cell clusters in autoimmune cytopenias. TRB was amplified from approximately 230 ng of peripheral blood genomic DNA per sample. Multiplex touch-down PCR amplified TRB using TRB-A and TRB-B pools in one tube. TCRdb reprocessed the multiplex PCR reads; each CDR3 protein has one entry and no DNA is given. With fewer than 7,000 distinct CDR3 sequences in the sample, the ten largest clones hold less than 70%. In addition, the sample was reused for a study of T cell repertoires in aging, cancer and after chemotherapy.

The material sequenced was peripheral blood. Receptors originate from a human donor in good health.

Measured by frequency, this clonotype is medium-sized. The chain joins TRBV19 to TRBJ2-5; the D call from TCRdb, TRBD1, cannot be confirmed without DNA. CDR3 length: 15 residues. Germline loops: CDR1 LNHDA, CDR2 SQIVND (reference sequence). CDR3 in amino acids: CASSPGDRGVETQYF.

The genes are TRBV5-1 and TRBJ2-1; TCRdb picks TRBD1, but there is no DNA to check that call. CDR1 is SGHRS, CDR2 YFSETQ, per germline. The CDR3 covers 14 residues. CDR3 sequence: CASSLGPFSDEQFF.

This chain joins TRBV6-1 and TRBJ1-5. CDR3 length: 16 residues. CDR1 MNHNS and CDR2 SASEGT come from the germline V gene. This CDR3 reads CASSESVIYSNQPQHF.

V and J are TRBV6-5 and TRBJ2-7; TCRdb picks TRBD1, but there is no DNA to check that call. The length of the CDR3 is 15 residues. Germline lookup yields CDR1 MNHEY and CDR2 SVGAGI. CDR3 in amino acids: CASSSPGTGIYEQYF.

The V call is TRBV27, the J call TRBJ2-1; the TCRdb call, TRBD1, lacks DNA for checking. CDR1 is MNHEY, CDR2 SMNVEV, per germline (reference sequence). This CDR3 contains 14 residues. The chain's CDR3 is CASSPSGNYNEQFF.

This clonotype is called medium-sized based on its frequency. The chain links TRBV29-1 to TRBJ2-5; absent DNA, TCRdb's TRBD1 call cannot be checked. The CDR3 is 12 residues long. Germline V gene sequence: CDR1 SQVTM, CDR2 ANQGSEA. The CDR3 reads CSVAPEPETQYF.

This clonotype is medium-sized by frequency. The genes are TRBV11-1 and TRBJ2-7; TCRdb's assignment of TRBD1 cannot be checked, as there is no DNA. Germline V CDR1 and CDR2: SGHAT, FQDESV (reference sequence). The CDR3 has 14 residues. CDR3 region: CASSLLQGPYEQYF.

This clonotype is deemed medium-sized (0.01 to 0.1%) by its frequency. The J gene is TRBJ2-3, the V gene TRBV29-1; as DNA is missing, the TRBD1 call by TCRdb cannot be tested. The CDR3 has 14 amino acids. The germline V gene encodes CDR1 SQVTM and CDR2 ANQGSEA. The CDR3 loop reads CSVAPLGSTDTQYF.

The chain is built from TRBV27 and TRBJ2-7; there is no DNA to check the TCRdb D call of TRBD2. Germline assignment: CDR1 MNHEY and CDR2 SMNVEV (reference sequence). The CDR3 is 16 amino acids. The CDR3 protein is CASSTSPSGSSYEQYF.

CDR3: CASSPGQGEWETQYF. The genes are TRBV12-3 or TRBV12-4 and TRBJ2-5; TCRdb names TRBD1, which stays unverified in the absence of DNA. The CDR3 extends over 15 amino acids.